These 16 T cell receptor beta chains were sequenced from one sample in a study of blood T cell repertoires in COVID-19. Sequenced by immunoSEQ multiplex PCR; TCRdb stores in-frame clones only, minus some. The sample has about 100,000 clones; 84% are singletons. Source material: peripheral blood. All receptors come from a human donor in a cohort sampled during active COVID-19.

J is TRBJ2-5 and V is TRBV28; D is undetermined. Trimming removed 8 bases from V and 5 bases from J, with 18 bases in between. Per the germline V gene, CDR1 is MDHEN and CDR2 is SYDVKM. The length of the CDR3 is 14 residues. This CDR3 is CASDRGTGGETQYF. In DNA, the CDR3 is TGTGCCAGCGATCGCGGAACCGGCGGTGAGACCCAGTACTTC. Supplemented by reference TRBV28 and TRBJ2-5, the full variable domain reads DVKVTQSSRYLVKRTGEKVFLECVQDMDHENMFWYRQDPGLGLRLIYFSYDVKMKEKGDIPEGYSVSREKKERFSLILESASTNQTSMYLCASDRGTGGETQYFGPGTRLLVL.

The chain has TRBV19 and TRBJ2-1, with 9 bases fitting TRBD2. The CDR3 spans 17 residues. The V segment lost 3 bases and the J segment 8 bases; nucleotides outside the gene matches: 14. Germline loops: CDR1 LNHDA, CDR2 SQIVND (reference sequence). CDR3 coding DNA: TGTGCCAGTAGTATCTCCTCGGTAGCGGGAGATATGTATGAGCAGTTCTTC. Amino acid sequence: CASSISSVAGDMYEQFF.

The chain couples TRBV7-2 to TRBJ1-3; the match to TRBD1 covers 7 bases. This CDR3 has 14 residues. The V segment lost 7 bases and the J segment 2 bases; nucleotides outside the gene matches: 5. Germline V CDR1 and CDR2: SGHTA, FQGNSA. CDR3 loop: CASTKDRAGNTIYF. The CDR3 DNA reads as TGTGCCAGCACAAAAGACAGGGCTGGAAACACCATATATTTT.

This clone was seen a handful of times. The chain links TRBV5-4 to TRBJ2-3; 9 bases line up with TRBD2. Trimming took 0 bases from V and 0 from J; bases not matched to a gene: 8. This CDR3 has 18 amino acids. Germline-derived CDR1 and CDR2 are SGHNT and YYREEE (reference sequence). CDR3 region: CASSLDSGGFTSTDTQYF. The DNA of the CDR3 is TGTGCCAGCAGCTTGGATAGCGGGGGATTCACTAGCACAGATACGCAGTATTTT.

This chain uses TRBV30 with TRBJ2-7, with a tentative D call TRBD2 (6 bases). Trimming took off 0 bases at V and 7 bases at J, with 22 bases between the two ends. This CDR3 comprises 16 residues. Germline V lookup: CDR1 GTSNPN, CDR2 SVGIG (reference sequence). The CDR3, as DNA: TGTGCCTGGAGTGTACGGGGAGGCAGGGTAGGAGGGGAGCAGTACTTC. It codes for CAWSVRGGRVGGEQYF.

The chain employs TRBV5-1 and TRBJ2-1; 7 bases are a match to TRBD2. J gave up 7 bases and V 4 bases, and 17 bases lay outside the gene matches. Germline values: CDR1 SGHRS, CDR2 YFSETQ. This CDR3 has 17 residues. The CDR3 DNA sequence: TGCGCCAGCAGCCCCGGGGGGAGTGCGGGAGTTGGGAATGAGCAGTTCTTC. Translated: CASSPGGSAGVGNEQFF.

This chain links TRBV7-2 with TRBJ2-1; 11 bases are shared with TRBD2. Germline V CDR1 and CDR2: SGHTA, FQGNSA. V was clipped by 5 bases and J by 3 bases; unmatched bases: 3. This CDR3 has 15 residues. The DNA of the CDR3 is TGTGCCAGCAGCCCCGGACTAGCGGGCTACAATGAGCAGTTCTTC. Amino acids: CASSPGLAGYNEQFF.

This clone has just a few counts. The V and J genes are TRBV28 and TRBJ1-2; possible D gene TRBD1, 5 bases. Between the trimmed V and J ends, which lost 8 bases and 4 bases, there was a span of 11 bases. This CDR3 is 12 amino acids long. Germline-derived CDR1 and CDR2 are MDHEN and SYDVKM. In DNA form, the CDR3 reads TGTGCCAGCGGCAGGGTCCTCTATGGCTACACCTTC. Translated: CASGRVLYGYTF.

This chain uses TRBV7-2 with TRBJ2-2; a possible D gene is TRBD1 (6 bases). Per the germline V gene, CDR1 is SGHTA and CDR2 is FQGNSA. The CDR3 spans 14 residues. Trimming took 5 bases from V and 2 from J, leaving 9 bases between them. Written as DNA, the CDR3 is TGTGCCAGCAGCAACAGGGTAAACACCGGGGAGCTGTTTTTT. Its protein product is CASSNRVNTGELFF.

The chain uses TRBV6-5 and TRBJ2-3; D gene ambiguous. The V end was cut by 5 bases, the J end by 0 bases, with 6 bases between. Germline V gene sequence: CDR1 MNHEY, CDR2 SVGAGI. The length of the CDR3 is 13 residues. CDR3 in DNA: TGTGCCAGCAGTCCTGTTAGCACAGATACGCAGTATTTT. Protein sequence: CASSPVSTDTQYF.

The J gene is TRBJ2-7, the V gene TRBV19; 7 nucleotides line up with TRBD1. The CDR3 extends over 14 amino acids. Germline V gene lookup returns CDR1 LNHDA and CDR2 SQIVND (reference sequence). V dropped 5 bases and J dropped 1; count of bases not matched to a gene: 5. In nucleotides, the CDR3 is TGTGCCAGTAGTTCGGGACAGCAGTCCTACGAGCAGTACTTC. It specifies CASSSGQQSYEQYF.

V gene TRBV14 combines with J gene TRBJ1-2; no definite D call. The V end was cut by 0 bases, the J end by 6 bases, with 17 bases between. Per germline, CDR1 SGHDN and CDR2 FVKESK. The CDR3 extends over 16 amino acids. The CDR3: CASSQEADGLRNGYTF. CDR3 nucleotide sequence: TGTGCCAGCAGCCAAGAAGCAGATGGGCTACGGAATGGCTACACCTTC.

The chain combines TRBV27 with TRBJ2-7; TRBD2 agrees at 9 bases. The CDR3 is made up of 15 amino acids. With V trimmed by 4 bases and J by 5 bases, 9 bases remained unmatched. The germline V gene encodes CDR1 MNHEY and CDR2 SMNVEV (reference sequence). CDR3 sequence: CASSSRISGSHEQYF. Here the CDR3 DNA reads TGTGCCAGCAGTTCCCGGATTAGCGGGAGCCACGAGCAGTACTTC.

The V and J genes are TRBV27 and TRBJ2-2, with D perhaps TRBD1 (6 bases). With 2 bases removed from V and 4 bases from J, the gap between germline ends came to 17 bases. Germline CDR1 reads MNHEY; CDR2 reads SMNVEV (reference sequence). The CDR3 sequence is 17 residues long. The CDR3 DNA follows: TGTGCCAGCAGTTTAAGACAGGCTTTGATCCTCACCGGGGAGCTGTTTTTT. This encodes CASSLRQALILTGELFF.

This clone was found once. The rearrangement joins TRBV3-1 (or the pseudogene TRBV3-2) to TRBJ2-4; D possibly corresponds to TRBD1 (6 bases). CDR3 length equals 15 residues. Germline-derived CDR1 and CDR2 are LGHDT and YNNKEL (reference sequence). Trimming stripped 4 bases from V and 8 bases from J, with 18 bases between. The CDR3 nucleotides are TGTGCCAGCAGCCGACGCTCAGGGGAATTGGACATTCAGTACTTC. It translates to CASSRRSGELDIQYF.

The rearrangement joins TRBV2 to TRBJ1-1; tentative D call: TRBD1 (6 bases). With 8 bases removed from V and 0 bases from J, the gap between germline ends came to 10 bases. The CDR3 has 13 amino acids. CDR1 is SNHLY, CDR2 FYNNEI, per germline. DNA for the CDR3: TGTGCCAGCTGTGGACAGTTGAACACTGAAGCTTTCTTT. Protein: CASCGQLNTEAFF.